This T cell receptor beta chain was retrieved from a study of blood T cell repertoires in COVID-19. As for the study in general: Samples came from the United States, Italy and Spain, spanning acute and convalescent COVID-19. PBMCs, B-cell-depleted T cells, or T cells provided the cDNA or gDNA that made up the material.

This clone was detected many times. The CDR3 loop spans 16 amino acids. CDR1 and CDR2 (germline): SEHNR, FQNEAQ (reference sequence). The V segment lost 0 bases and the J segment 5 bases; nucleotides outside the gene matches: 0. How the authors handled the data: Nucleated cell number was recorded as an estimate derived from reference gene primer amplification. Profiling relied on immunoSEQ multiplex PCR, and the TCRdb table lists in-frame clones only, not all of them. V and J calls and clone size are as listed in that table; D and trimming were resolved from the DNA. This repertoire shows approximately 260,000 clones, over 75% found once; its top ten account for 8% to 9.5%.

The receptor was derived from a human donor in a cohort sampled during active COVID-19. The J gene is TRBJ1-6, the V gene TRBV7-9, with 11 nucleotides matching TRBD1. The sequenced sample consisted of peripheral blood. This CDR3 is CASSLAGQGDNSPLHF. The CDR3 nucleotides read TGTGCCAGCAGCTTAGCGGGACAGGGGGATAATTCACCCCTCCACTTT.